This TCR beta chain emerged from a study of shared clonotypes between healthy human individuals. On this clone itself: What it binds is unknown.

Genomic DNA of every subset was divided equally among multiple immunoSEQ plates. The assay was immunoSEQ multiplex PCR, and TCRdb's table has in-frame clones only and misses some. Counted here are hundreds of thousands of clones, approximately 96% occurring once; the ten biggest clones make up approximately 0.12%. Study-wide results and limits: The study generally estimated greater richness for naive than memory subsets.

Naivety among CD8 cells was defined by CD45RO negativity and positive CCR7 selection, thereby excluding terminally differentiated effector memory CD45RA+ cells. Among the donors, all were Caucasian adults who lived in Nashville, Tennessee. The specimen sequenced was naive CD8+ T cells sorted from blood. The receptor was isolated from a woman in her 30s in good health.

Written as DNA, the CDR3 is TGTGCCAGCAGAGGGACCGGGACTAGCCCCTACAATGAGCAGTTCTTC. Protein sequence: CASRGTGTSPYNEQFF. The chain recombines TRBV7-9 with TRBJ2-1; TRBD2 agrees at 9 bases. Per germline, CDR1 SEHNR and CDR2 FQNEAQ (reference sequence). The CDR3 runs to 16 residues. The V segment lost 6 bases and the J segment 2 bases; nucleotides outside the gene matches: 8.